The TCR beta chain under discussion was sequenced for a study of regulatory T cells in long-lasting Graves disease. Whole-study context: Newly diagnosed Graves' patients took antithyroid drugs under 3 months. Overall study findings and caveats: The study found persistent patients shared more public clonotypes (fewer than 3,000) than new patients (about 890).

Libraries of TCR beta came from iRepertoire HTBI primers plus Arm-PCR of CDR3 regions. One entry per CDR3 protein, called by TCRdb with MiXCR from the multiplex PCR reads. The sample includes around 450,000 distinct CDR3 sequences, 14% to 15% seen only once; the top ten take under 9%. V lost 1 base to trimming and J lost 6 bases, with 12 bases between them. The CDR3 totals 15 residues. CDR1 is MNHEY and CDR2 is SMNVEV in the germline V gene (reference sequence). This clonotype has at least ten counts. Antigen: not known. Time point described: newly diagnosed GD, antithyroid drugs for less than 3 months. Making the TCR library involved RNA that had been extracted from PBMCs. The authors drew patients from an endocrinology department in Xi'an, China. EDTA tubes received roughly 10 milliliters of drawn peripheral blood. The same sample was also studied in work on T cells in Graves' hyperthyroidism and ophthalmopathy.

Material: peripheral blood mononuclear cells (PBMCs), obtained at new diagnosis, from a patient treated with antithyroid drugs. The J gene is TRBJ1-4, the V gene TRBV27; TRBD1 is a possible D gene (5 bases). The receptor was isolated from a woman between 40 and 50 years old with Graves disease. The CDR3, as DNA: TGTGCCAGCAGTTTATATCCAGGGACCGATGAAAAACTGTTTTTT. It yields the protein CASSLYPGTDEKLFF.